This entry lists 10 T cell receptor beta chains sequenced from one sample in a study of T cell changes during pregnancy in multiple sclerosis. TCRdb's table, derived via immunoSEQ multiplex PCR, lists solely in-frame clones and lacks some. The profile shows about 45,000 clones, approximately 90% of them singletons. The sequencing input was PBMCs (not recorded whether the cells were cultured). All receptors come from a female donor with multiple sclerosis, enrolled in a pregnancy study.

The V gene is TRBV19, the J gene TRBJ1-1; 7 nucleotides line up with TRBD1. V was pared by 6 bases and J by 5 bases, with 6 bases of the junction left unmatched. The CDR3 is made up of 13 amino acids. CDR1 is LNHDA and CDR2 is SQIVND in the germline V gene (reference sequence). The CDR3 loop reads CASSPQGGTEAFF. The CDR3 region has the DNA TGTGCCAGTAGCCCCCAGGGGGGGACTGAAGCTTTCTTT. Looking up the rest from reference TRBV19 and TRBJ1-1 gives the full variable domain: DGGITQSPKYLFRKEGQNVTLSCEQNLNHDAMYWYRQDPGQGLRLIYYSQIVNDFQKGDIAEGYSVSREKKESFPLTVTSAQKNPTAFYLCASSPQGGTEAFFGQGTRLTVV.

The chain joins TRBV19 to TRBJ1-1; D gene unclear. There are 10 residues in the CDR3. The V gene lost 6 bases and the J gene lost 1 base, with 0 bases spanning the gap. The germline V gene has CDR1 LNHDA and CDR2 SQIVND (reference sequence). The CDR3 coding sequence is TGTGCCAGTAGGAACACTGAAGCTTTCTTT. Its translation is CASRNTEAFF.

The chain is built from TRBV28 and TRBJ2-1; 9 bases agree with TRBD2. The V segment lost 5 bases and the J segment 10 bases; nucleotides outside the gene matches: 3. CDR1 is MDHEN, CDR2 SYDVKM, per germline. The CDR3 consists of 12 residues. As DNA, the CDR3 is TGTGCCAGCAGTCCTAGCGGGATAGAGCAGTTCTTC. Translated, it gives CASSPSGIEQFF.

V usage is TRBV7-9 and J usage is TRBJ2-5; D call uncertain. The ends were cut back, 8 bases at V and 5 bases at J, with 21 bases in the middle. The CDR3 length is 15 residues. Germline CDR1 reads SEHNR; CDR2 reads FQNEAQ (reference sequence). Here the CDR3 reads CASWVGSPLRETQYF. As DNA, the CDR3 is TGTGCCAGCTGGGTCGGAAGTCCACTCCGGGAGACCCAGTACTTC.

The J gene is TRBJ2-7, the V gene TRBV5-6; TRBD2 agrees at 14 bases. Trimming removed 4 bases from V and 7 bases from J; junction bases left unmatched: 7. Germline loops: CDR1 SGHDT, CDR2 YYEEEE. This CDR3 has 15 amino acids. In DNA, the CDR3 is TGTGCCAGCAGCCCGACTAGCGGGAGGGCCTTTGAGCAGTACTTC. This translates into CASSPTSGRAFEQYF.

The rearrangement joins TRBV27 to TRBJ1-1; a weak D match, TRBD1 (5 bases). Germline CDR1 reads MNHEY; CDR2 reads SMNVEV (reference sequence). Trimming shortened V by 0 bases and J by 2 bases, and 10 bases separated the two germline ends. The CDR3 has 15 amino acids. The CDR3 is CASSLSAGGNTEAFF. CDR3 coding DNA: TGTGCCAGCAGTTTATCGGCCGGGGGTAACACTGAAGCTTTCTTT.

To note about this clone: At one boundary the junction diverges from the germline segment, which might be a read error. The CDR3 DNA reads TGCGCCAGCAGCCAAGATCAATTCGGGCTAGCGGGACTTAGAGGTCAGCTCTTC. Translation gives CASSQDQFGLAGLRGQLF. The rearrangement uses TRBV4-1 and TRBJ2-1, with 9 nucleotides matching TRBD2. The germline V gene has CDR1 MGHRA and CDR2 YSYEKL. The CDR3 sequence is 18 residues long.

The chain combines TRBV21-1 with TRBJ1-3. TRBV21-1 is classified as a pseudogene. This CDR3 is 17 amino acids long. Written as DNA, the CDR3 is TGTGCCAGCAGACTGCATTTGCTACAACACGCACGAAACACCATATATTTT. Translation gives CASRLHLLQHARNTIYF.

This rearrangement joins TRBV28 to TRBJ2-5; TRBD2 agrees at 7 bases. The CDR3 covers 16 residues. Germline loops: CDR1 MDHEN, CDR2 SYDVKM. Trimming removed 4 bases from V and 4 bases from J; junction bases left unmatched: 12. CDR3: CASSSLLGLGAETQYF. In DNA form, the CDR3 reads TGTGCCAGCAGTTCCCTCCTTGGACTAGGAGCAGAGACCCAGTACTTC.

The chain joins TRBV28 to TRBJ2-5; D is perhaps TRBD1 (5 bases). The J call is uncertain, as TRBJ2-7 better fits the DNA end. Germline V gives CDR1 MDHEN, CDR2 SYDVKM. The CDR3 covers 11 residues. The CDR3 DNA sequence: TGTGCCAGCAATCAGGGCTACGAGCAGTACTTC. As protein: CASNQGYEQYF.